The rows below give T cell receptor beta chains drawn from one sample of a study of Graves' ophthalmopathy and Graves' hyperthyroidism. TCRdb re-analysed the multiplex PCR reads in MiXCR, keeping a single row per CDR3 protein. The sample records 600,000 to 650,000 distinct CDR3 sequences, approximately 21% being singletons. Sequenced: peripheral blood. The receptors here all came from a woman aged 18-30 years with stable Graves' hyperthyroidism. Some clones in this sample may be carry-over from other donors' samples. CDR3s include the opening cysteine and the closing phenylalanine or tryptophan. The order of the fields is V gene, CDR3 protein.

>TRBV29-1
CSVGGLTNTGELFF
>TRBV19
CASSWGSGNTEAFF
>TRBV12-5
CASGGGSSTGELFF
>TRBV6-2/TRBV6-3
CASSQTGGPYSGANVLTF
>TRBV19
CASSKSDRSLYGYTF
>TRBV7-2
CASSWTRAPTYEQYF
>TRBV4-2
CASSQDGGDTEAFF
>TRBV20-1
CSARGSGVGYEQYF
>TRBV6-1
CASRRDSRTEAFF
>TRBV4-1
CASSLGPEQPQHF
>TRBV6-5
CASSSSYGAANQPQHF
>TRBV12-3/TRBV12-4
CARPGGRVNTEAFF
>TRBV12-3/TRBV12-4
CASKTDRVNYGYTF
>TRBV20-1
CSATGDKSSYEQYF
>TRBV10-3
CAISREETQPQHF
>TRBV27
CASSFLGGYDEQYF
>TRBV10-3
CAITQGAGDTEAFF
>TRBV28
CASNGGHGGQPQHF
>TRBV28
CASSSGSLTGPISGNTIYF
>TRBV12-3/TRBV12-4
CASSFGDRGLRGNQPQHF
>TRBV12-3/TRBV12-4
CASTPPWTKNIQYF
>TRBV6-2/TRBV6-3
CASSWTDRGGYTF
>TRBV30
CAWNPMNTEAFF
>TRBV30
CAWSEGSYEQYF
>TRBV6-1
CASSDTGTVASPLHF
>TRBV5-1
CASSLSPQGQLYEQYF
>TRBV6-5
CASSYRPRGLSEAFF
>TRBV9
CASSSPPMGGHTEAFF
>TRBV27
CASSLGTSIYEQYF
>TRBV10-2
CASKLTDRVPYEQYF
>TRBV25-1
CASRTGLTEAFF
>TRBV6-5
CASSYGLAGSQETQYF
>TRBV15
CATSRDGRFGYTF
>TRBV12-3/TRBV12-4
CASSLRGTSVNTGELFF
>TRBV28
CASSVIGTGPGEQYF
>TRBV20-1
CSASLGGAFYEQYF
>TRBV7-2
CASSFTLLGGTEAFF
>TRBV7-6
CASSLEGEWETQYF
>TRBV12-3/TRBV12-4
CASSLPGGGPMNTEAFF
>TRBV20-1
CSASLLAGVETQYF
>TRBV4-1
CASSQVNLRDTEAFF
>TRBV7-2
CASSYLDGPYEQYF
>TRBV6-1
CAINTVGDTLHF
>TRBV12-3/TRBV12-4
CASSFKGLQYF
>TRBV28
CASSFPNGGYTF
>TRBV6-2/TRBV6-3
CASSPQEIYSYEQYF
>TRBV27
CASSLGLSPLEQYF
>TRBV2
CASIRVGPGYTF
>TRBV7-9
CASSTGQSNTEAFF
>TRBV20-1
CSASREGTGELFF
>TRBV20-1
CSARAPGQSEAFF
>TRBV19
CASSPGRQGEETQYF
>TRBV12-5
CASGLVGTEAFF
>TRBV28
CASSPDSDGNNSPLHF